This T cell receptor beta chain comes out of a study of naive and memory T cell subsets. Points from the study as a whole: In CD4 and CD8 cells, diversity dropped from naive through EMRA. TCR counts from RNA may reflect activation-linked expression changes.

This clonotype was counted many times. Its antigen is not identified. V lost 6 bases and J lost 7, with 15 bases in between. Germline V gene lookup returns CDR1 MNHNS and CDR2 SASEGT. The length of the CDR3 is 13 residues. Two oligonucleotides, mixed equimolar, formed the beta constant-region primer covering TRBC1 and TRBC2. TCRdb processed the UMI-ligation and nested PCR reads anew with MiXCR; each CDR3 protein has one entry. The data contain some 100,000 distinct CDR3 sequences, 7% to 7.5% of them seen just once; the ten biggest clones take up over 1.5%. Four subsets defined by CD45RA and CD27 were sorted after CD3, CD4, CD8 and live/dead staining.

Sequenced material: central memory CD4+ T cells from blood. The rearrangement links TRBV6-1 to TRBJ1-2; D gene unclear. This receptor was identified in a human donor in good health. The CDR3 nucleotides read TGTGCCAGCAGGAAAGAAACAGAATCTGGCTACACCTTC. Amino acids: CASRKETESGYTF.